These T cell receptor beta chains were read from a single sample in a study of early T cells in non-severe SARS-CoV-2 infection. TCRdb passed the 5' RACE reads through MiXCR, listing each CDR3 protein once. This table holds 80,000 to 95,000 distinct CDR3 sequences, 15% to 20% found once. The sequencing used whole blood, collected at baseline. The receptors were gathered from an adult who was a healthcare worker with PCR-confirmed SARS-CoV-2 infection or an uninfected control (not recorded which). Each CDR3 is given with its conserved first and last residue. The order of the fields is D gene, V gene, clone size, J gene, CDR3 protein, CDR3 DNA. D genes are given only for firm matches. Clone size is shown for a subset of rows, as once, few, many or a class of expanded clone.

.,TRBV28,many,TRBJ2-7,CASSENRPPHYEQYF,TGTGCCAGCAGCGAAAACAGGCCCCCCCACTACGAGCAGTACTTC
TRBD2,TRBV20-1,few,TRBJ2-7,CSAGRWLAGYEQYF,TGCAGTGCGGGAAGGTGGCTAGCGGGTTACGAGCAGTACTTC
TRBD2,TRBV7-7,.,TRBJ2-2,CASSSSGNTGELFF,TGTGCCAGCAGCTCTAGCGGGAACACCGGGGAGCTGTTTTTT
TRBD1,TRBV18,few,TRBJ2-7,CASSDSRQGGSYEQYF,TGTGCCAGCTCGGACTCCAGACAGGGCGGGTCCTACGAGCAGTACTTC
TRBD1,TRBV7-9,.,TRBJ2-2,CASSFISDRETGELFF,TGTGCCAGCAGCTTCATATCGGACAGGGAAACCGGGGAGCTGTTTTTT
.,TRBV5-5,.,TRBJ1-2,CASSLGQGSRYGYTF,TGTGCCAGCAGCTTAGGGCAGGGGAGTCGCTATGGCTACACCTTC
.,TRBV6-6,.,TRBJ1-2,CATYVGANYGYTF,TGTGCCACCTACGTGGGGGCTAACTATGGCTACACCTTC
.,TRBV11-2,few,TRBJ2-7,CASSPTGSYEQYF,TGTGCCAGCAGCCCCACAGGCTCCTACGAGCAGTACTTC
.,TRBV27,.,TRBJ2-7,CASSTILRRGYEQYF,TGTGCCAGCAGTACCATACTAAGGAGAGGCTACGAGCAGTACTTC
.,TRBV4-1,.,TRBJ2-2,CASSHHTSRSRNTGELFF,TGCGCCAGCAGCCATCACACTAGCAGATCACGAAACACCGGGGAGCTGTTTTTT
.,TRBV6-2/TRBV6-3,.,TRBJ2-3,CASGLATGSTDTQYF,TGTGCCAGCGGCTTAGCGACGGGAAGCACAGATACGCAGTATTTT
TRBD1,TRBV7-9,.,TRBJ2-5,CASSLSQGYETQYF,TGTGCCAGCAGCTTATCACAGGGGTACGAGACCCAGTACTTC
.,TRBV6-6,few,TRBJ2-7,CASSLGTNSEQYF,TGTGCCAGCAGTCTGGGGACCAACTCCGAGCAGTACTTC
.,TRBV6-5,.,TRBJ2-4,CASSPGPFASKNIQYF,TGTGCCAGCAGTCCGGGCCCTTTTGCGAGCAAAAACATTCAGTACTTC
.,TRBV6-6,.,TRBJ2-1,CASSSPVEGEQFF,TGTGCCAGCAGCTCCCCCGTTGAGGGAGAGCAGTTCTTC
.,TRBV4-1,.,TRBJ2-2,CASRRGENTGELFF,TGCGCCAGCAGGCGCGGGGAGAACACCGGGGAGCTGTTTTTT
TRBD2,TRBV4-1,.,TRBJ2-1,CASTEGRGRAGAEQFF,TGCGCCAGCACTGAGGGTCGCGGGAGGGCTGGAGCTGAGCAGTTCTTC
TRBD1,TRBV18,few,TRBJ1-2,CASSRTGTEKGGYTF,TGTGCCAGCTCCCGTACCGGGACAGAGAAGGGAGGCTACACCTTC
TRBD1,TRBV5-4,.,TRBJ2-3,CASSAPGQATDTQYF,TGTGCCAGCAGCGCACCGGGACAGGCCACAGATACGCAGTATTTT
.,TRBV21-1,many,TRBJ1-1,CASSKVQSIRENTEAFF,TGTGCCAGCAGCAAAGTTCAGTCGATCAGGGAGAACACTGAAGCTTTCTTT
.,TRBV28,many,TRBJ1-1,CASSFRVWGNTEAFF,TGTGCCAGCAGTTTCCGCGTTTGGGGGAACACTGAAGCTTTCTTT
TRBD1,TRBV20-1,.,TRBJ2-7,CSASVPGQDTEQYF,TGCAGTGCTAGCGTACCGGGACAGGACACCGAGCAGTACTTC
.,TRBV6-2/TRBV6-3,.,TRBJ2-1,CASSQTTRGGNEQFF,TGTGCCAGCAGCCAAACGACTAGAGGGGGCAATGAGCAGTTCTTC
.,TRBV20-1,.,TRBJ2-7,CSARSPGTIYEQYF,TGCAGTGCTAGAAGTCCTGGGACAATCTACGAGCAGTACTTC
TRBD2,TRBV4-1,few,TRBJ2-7,CASSQQGLAGHEQYF,TGCGCCAGCAGCCAACAAGGACTAGCGGGGCACGAGCAGTACTTC
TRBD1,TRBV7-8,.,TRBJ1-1,CASSATGRGEAFF,TGTGCCAGCAGCGCGACAGGGCGGGGGGAAGCTTTCTTT
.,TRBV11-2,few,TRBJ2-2,CASSVIKGRTGELFF,TGTGCCAGCAGCGTCATAAAGGGTCGCACCGGGGAGCTGTTTTTT
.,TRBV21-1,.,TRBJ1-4,CASSKALDQGDATNEKLFF,TGTGCCAGCAGCAAAGCTTTGGATCAGGGGGACGCAACTAATGAAAAACTGTTTTTT
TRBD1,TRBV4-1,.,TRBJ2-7,CASRHDRGLTYEQYF,TGCGCCAGCAGACATGACAGGGGGCTAACCTACGAGCAGTACTTC
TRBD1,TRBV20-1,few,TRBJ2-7,CSASPTGAYEQYF,TGCAGTGCTAGCCCGACAGGGGCCTACGAGCAGTACTTC
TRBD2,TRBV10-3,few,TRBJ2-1,CAISESTSGHNEQFF,TGTGCCATCAGTGAGTCGACTAGCGGTCACAATGAGCAGTTCTTC
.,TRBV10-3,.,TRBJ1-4,CAVAGTGNEKLFF,TGTGCCGTCGCCGGGACCGGGAATGAAAAACTGTTTTTT
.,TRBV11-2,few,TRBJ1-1,CASSLGSLMYTEAFF,TGTGCCAGCAGCTTAGGGTCTTTGATGTACACTGAAGCTTTCTTT
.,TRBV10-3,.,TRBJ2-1,CAISEGNEQFF,TGTGCCATCAGTGAGGGTAATGAGCAGTTCTTC
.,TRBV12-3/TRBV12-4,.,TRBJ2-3,CASSFHAGGTQYF,TGTGCCAGCAGTTTCCACGCCGGGGGTACGCAGTATTTT
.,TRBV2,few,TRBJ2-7,CASGQSYEQYF,TGTGCCAGCGGGCAGTCCTACGAGCAGTACTTC
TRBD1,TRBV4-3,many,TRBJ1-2,CASSRGPDRAGGYTF,TGCGCCAGCAGCCGAGGACCTGACAGGGCGGGAGGCTACACCTTC
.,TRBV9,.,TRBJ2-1,CASSPRLASPNEQFF,TGTGCCAGCAGCCCACGCCTAGCCAGCCCCAATGAGCAGTTCTTC
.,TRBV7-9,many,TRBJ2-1,CASSFGAEEQFF,TGTGCCAGCAGCTTTGGGGCGGAAGAGCAGTTCTTC
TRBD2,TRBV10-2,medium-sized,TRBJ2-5,CASSDQSGRLTQYF,TGCGCCAGCAGTGATCAAAGCGGGAGATTGACCCAGTACTTC
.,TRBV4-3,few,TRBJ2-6,CASSLDGANVLTF,TGCGCCAGCTCCCTTGATGGGGCCAACGTCCTGACTTTC
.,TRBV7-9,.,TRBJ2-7,CASPRYYEQYF,TGTGCCAGCCCCCGATATTACGAGCAGTACTTC
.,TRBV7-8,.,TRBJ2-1,CASSLAGLVREQFF,TGTGCCAGCAGCTTAGCGGGGTTAGTACGTGAGCAGTTCTTC
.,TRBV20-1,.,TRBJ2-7,CSATRSSYEQYF,TGCAGTGCTACGCGAAGCTCCTACGAGCAGTACTTC
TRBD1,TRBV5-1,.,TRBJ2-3,CASSGQGTDTQYF,TGCGCCAGCAGCGGACAGGGGACAGATACGCAGTATTTT
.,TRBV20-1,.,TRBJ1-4,CSASTGTGNEKLFF,TGCAGTGCTTCAACCGGGACGGGGAATGAAAAACTGTTTTTT
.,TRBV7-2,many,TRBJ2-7,CASSLLPGLQAEQYF,TGTGCCAGCAGCTTACTCCCGGGGCTACAGGCCGAGCAGTACTTC
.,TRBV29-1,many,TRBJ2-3,CSVNAESTDTQYF,TGCAGCGTTAATGCGGAGAGCACAGATACGCAGTATTTT
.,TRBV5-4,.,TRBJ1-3,CASSLANRVDGNTIYF,TGTGCCAGCAGCTTGGCCAACAGGGTCGATGGAAACACCATATATTTT
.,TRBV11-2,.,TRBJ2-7,CASSLIVRASEQYF,TGTGCCAGCAGCTTAATTGTGAGGGCTTCTGAGCAGTACTTC
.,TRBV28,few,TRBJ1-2,CASSYKGHLYGYTF,TGTGCCAGCAGTTATAAGGGACACCTCTATGGCTACACCTTC
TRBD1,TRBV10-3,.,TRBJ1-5,CAISDPAGTGHSQHF,TGTGCCATCAGTGACCCTGCCGGGACAGGCCATTCCCAGCATTTT
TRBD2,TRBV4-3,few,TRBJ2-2,CASSQDRTSGTGELFF,TGCGCCAGCAGCCAAGATCGGACTAGCGGCACCGGGGAGCTGTTTTTT
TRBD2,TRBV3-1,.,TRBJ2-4,CASSQDGWEGNIQYF,TGTGCCAGCAGCCAAGATGGCTGGGAGGGGAACATTCAGTACTTC